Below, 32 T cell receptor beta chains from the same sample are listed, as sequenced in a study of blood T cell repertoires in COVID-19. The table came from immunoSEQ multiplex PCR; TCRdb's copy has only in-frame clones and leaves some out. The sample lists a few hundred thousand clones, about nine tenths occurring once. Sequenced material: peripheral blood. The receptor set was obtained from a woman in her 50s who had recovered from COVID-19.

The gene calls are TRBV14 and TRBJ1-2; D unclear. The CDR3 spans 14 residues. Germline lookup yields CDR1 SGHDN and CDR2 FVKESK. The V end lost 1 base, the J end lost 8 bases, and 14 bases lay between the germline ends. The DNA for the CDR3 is TGTGCCAGCAGCCAAGTTCGGGGAATGGGGGGCTACACCTTC. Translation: CASSQVRGMGGYTF.

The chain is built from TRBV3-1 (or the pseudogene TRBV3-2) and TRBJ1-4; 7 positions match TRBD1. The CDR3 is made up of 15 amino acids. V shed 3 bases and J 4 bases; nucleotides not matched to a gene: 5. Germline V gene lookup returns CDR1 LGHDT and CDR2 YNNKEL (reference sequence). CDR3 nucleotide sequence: TGTGCCAGCAGCCAGACGACAGGGTATAATGAAAAACTGTTTTTT. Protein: CASSQTTGYNEKLFF.

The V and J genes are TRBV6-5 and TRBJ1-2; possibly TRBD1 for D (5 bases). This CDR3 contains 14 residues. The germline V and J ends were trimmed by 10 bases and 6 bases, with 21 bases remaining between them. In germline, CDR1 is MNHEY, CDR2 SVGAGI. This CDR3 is CATQTHQGKNGYTF. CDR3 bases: TGTGCCACCCAGACCCATCAGGGAAAGAATGGCTACACCTTC.

Here the CDR3 DNA reads TGTGCCAGCAGGTCTAAACAGGAGAATCCCTACGAGCAGTACTTC. This encodes CASRSKQENPYEQYF. V and J are TRBV6-5 and TRBJ2-7; a possible D gene is TRBD1 (5 bases). Germline lookup yields CDR1 MNHEY and CDR2 SVGAGI. The germline V and J ends were trimmed by 6 bases and 2 bases, with 17 bases remaining between them. The CDR3 is 15 residues long.

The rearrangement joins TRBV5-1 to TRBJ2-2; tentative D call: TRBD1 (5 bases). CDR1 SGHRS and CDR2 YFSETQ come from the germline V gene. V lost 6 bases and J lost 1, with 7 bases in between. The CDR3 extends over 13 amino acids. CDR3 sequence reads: CASNTGNTGELFF. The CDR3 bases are TGCGCCAGCAATACAGGGAACACCGGGGAGCTGTTTTTT.

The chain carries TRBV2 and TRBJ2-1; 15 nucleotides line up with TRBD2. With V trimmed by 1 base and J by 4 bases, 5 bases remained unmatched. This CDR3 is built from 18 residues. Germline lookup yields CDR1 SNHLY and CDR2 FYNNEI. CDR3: CASSEEGTSGGKYNEQFF. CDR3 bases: TGTGCCAGCAGTGAAGAAGGGACTAGCGGGGGGAAATACAATGAGCAGTTCTTC.

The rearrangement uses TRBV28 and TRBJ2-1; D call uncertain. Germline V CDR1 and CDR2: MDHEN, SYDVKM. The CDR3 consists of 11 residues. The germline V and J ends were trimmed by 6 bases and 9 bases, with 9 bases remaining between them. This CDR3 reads CASSGLFEQFF. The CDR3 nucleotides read TGTGCCAGCAGCGGGTTGTTTGAGCAGTTCTTC. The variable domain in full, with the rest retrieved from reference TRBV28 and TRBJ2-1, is DVKVTQSSRYLVKRTGEKVFLECVQDMDHENMFWYRQDPGLGLRLIYFSYDVKMKEKGDIPEGYSVSREKKERFSLILESASTNQTSMYLCASSGLFEQFFGPGTRLTVL.

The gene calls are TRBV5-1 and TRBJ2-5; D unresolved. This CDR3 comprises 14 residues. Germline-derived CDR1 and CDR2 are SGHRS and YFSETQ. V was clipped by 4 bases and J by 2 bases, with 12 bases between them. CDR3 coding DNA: TGCGCCAGCAGCCCCCTAGGAGAGCAAGAGACCCAGTACTTC. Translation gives CASSPLGEQETQYF.

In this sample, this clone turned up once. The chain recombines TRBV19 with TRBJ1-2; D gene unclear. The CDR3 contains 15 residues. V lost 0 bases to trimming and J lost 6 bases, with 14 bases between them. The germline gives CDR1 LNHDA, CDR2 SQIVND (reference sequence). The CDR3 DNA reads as TGTGCCAGTAGTATAGATATTGGGAGATTGGATGGCTACACCTTC. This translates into CASSIDIGRLDGYTF.

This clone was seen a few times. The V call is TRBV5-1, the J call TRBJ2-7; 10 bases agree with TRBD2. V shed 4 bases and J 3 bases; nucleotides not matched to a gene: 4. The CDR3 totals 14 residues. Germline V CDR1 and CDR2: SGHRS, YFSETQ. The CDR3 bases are TGCGCCAGCAGCAGAGCTAGCGGGAGCTACGAGCAGTACTTC. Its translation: CASSRASGSYEQYF.

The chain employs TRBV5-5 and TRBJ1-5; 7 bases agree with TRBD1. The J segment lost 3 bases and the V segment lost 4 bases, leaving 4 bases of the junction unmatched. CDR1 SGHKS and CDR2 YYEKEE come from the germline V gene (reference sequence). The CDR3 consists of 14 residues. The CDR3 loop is CASSGTGVNQPQHF. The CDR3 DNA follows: TGTGCCAGCAGCGGCACAGGGGTCAATCAGCCCCAGCATTTT.

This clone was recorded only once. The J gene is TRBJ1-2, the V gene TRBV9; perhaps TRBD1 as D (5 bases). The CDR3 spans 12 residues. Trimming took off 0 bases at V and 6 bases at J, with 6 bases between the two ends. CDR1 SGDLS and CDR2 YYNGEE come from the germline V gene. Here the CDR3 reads CASSVDRNGYTF. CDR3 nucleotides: TGTGCCAGCAGCGTAGACAGGAATGGCTACACCTTC. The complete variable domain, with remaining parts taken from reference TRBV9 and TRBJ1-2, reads DSGVTQTPKHLITATGQRVTLRCSPRSGDLSVYWYQQSLDQGLQFLIQYYNGEERAKGNILERFSAQQFPDLHSELNLSSLELGDSALYFCASSVDRNGYTFGSGTRLTVV.

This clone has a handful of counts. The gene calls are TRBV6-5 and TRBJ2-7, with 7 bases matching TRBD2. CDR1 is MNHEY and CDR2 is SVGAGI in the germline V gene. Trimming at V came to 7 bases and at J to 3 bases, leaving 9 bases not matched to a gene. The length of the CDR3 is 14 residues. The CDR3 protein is CASTTGPGGYEQYF. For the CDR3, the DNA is TGTGCCAGCACTACGGGACCGGGAGGCTACGAGCAGTACTTC.

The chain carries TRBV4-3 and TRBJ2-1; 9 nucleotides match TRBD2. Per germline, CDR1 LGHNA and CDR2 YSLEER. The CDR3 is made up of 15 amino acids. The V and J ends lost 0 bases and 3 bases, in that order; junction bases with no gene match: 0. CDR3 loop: CASSQERGGYNEQFF. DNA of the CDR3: TGCGCCAGCAGCCAAGAGCGGGGGGGCTACAATGAGCAGTTCTTC.

CDR3 amino acids: CASSTRTGSGANVLTF. Written as DNA, the CDR3 is TGTGCCAGTAGTACCCGGACAGGTTCTGGGGCCAACGTCCTGACTTTC. V usage is TRBV19 and J usage is TRBJ2-6; 7 nucleotides line up with TRBD1. CDR3 size: 16 residues. V lost 4 bases and J lost 1; bases outside the gene matches: 4. CDR1 is LNHDA, CDR2 SQIVND, per germline (reference sequence).

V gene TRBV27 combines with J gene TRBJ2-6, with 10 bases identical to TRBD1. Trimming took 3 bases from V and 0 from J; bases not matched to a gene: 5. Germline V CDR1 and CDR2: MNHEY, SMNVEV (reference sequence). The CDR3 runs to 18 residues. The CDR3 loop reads CASSFTTGGLSGANVLTF. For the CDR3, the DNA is TGTGCCAGCAGTTTCACGACAGGGGGCCTCTCTGGGGCCAACGTCCTGACTTTC.

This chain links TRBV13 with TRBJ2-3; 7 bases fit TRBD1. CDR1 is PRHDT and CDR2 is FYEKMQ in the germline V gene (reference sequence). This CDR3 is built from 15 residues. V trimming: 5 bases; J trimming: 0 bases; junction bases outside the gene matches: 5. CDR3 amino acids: CASSQQTGSTDTQYF. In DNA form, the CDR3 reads TGTGCCAGCAGCCAACAGACAGGGAGCACAGATACGCAGTATTTT. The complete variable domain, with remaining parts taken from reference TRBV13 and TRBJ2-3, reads AAGVIQSPRHLIKEKRETATLKCYPIPRHDTVYWYQQGPGQDPQFLISFYEKMQSDKGSIPDRFSAQQFSDYHSELNMSSLELGDSALYFCASSQQTGSTDTQYFGPGTRLTVL.

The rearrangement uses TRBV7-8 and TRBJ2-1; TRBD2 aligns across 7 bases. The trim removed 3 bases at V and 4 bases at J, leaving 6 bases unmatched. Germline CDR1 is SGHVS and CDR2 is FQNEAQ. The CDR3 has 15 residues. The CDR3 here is CASSFSLAAYNEQFF. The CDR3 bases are TGTGCCAGCAGCTTTAGCCTAGCGGCATACAATGAGCAGTTCTTC.

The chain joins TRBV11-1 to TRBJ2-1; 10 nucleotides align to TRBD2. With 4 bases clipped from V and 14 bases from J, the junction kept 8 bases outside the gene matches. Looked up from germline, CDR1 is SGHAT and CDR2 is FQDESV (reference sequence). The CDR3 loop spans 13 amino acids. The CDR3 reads CASSYGLAELKFF. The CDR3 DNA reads TGTGCCAGCAGCTACGGACTAGCGGAGTTAAAGTTCTTC. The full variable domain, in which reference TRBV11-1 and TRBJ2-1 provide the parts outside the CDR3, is EAEVAQSPRYKITEKSQAVAFWCDPISGHATLYWYRQILGQGPELLVQFQDESVVDDSQLPKDRFSAERLKGVDSTLKIQPAELGDSAMYLCASSYGLAELKFFGPGTRLTVL.

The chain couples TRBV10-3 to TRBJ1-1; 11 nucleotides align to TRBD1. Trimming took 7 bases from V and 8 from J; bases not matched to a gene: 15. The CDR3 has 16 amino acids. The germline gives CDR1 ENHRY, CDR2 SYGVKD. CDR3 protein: CAITSRGTGGSREAFF. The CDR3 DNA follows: TGTGCCATCACCTCCAGGGGGACAGGGGGTTCAAGGGAAGCTTTCTTT.

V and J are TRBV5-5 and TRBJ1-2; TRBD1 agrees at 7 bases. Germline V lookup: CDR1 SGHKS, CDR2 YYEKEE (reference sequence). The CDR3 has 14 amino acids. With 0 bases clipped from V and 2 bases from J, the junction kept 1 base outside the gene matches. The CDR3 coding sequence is TGTGCCAGCAGCTTGGGACAGGGCAACTATGGCTACACCTTC. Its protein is CASSLGQGNYGYTF.

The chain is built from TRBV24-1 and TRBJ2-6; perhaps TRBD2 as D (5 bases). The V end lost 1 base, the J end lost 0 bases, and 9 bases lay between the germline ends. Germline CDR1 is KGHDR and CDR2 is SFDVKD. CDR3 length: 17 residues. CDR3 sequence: CATSDFKGASGANVLTF. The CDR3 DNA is TGTGCCACCAGTGATTTTAAGGGAGCCTCTGGGGCCAACGTCCTGACTTTC.

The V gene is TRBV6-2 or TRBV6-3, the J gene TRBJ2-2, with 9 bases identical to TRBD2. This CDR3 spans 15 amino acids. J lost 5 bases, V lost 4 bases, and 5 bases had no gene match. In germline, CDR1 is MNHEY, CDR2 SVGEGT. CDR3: CASSSLAGRTGELFF. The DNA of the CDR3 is TGTGCCAGCAGTTCACTAGCGGGCCGAACCGGGGAGCTGTTTTTT.

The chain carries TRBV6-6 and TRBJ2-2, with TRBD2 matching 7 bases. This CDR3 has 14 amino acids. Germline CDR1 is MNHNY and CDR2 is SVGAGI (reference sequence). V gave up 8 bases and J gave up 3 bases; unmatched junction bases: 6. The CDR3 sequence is CASLMGGDTGELFF. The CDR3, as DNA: TGTGCCAGCCTCATGGGGGGGGACACCGGGGAGCTGTTTTTT.

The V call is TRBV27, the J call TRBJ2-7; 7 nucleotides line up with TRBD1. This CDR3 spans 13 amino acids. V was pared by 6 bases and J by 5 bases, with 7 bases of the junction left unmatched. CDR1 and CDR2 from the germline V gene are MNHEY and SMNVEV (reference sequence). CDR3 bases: TGTGCCAGCAGGTGGGGACAGTTCCACGAGCAGTACTTC. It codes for CASRWGQFHEQYF.

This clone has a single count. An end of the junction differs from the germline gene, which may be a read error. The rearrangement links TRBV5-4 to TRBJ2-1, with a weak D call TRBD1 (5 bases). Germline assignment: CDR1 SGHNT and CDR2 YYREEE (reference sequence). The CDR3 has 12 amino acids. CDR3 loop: CASSLAGQGRVF. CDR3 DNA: TGTGCCAGCAGCTTGGCCGGGCAGGGTAGGGTCTTC.

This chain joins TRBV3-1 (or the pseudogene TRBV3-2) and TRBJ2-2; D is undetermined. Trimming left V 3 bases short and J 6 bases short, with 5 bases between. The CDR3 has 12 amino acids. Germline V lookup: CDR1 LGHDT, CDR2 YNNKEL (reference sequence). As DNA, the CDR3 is TGTGCCAGCAGCCACTTAGCCGGGGAGCTGTTTTTT. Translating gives CASSHLAGELFF.

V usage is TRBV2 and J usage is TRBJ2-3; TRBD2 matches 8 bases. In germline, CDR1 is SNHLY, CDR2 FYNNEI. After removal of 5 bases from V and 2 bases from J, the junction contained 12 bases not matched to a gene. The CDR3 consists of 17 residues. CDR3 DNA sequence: TGTGCCAGCAGTCCCAGACTAGCGAGGGACTTCACAGATACGCAGTATTTT. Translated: CASSPRLARDFTDTQYF.

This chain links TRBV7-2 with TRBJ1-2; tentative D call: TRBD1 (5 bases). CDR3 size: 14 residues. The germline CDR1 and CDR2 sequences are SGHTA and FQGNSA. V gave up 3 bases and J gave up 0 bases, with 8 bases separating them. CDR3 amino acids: CASSLTDTNYGYTF. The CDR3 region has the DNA TGTGCCAGCAGCTTGACAGATACTAACTATGGCTACACCTTC.

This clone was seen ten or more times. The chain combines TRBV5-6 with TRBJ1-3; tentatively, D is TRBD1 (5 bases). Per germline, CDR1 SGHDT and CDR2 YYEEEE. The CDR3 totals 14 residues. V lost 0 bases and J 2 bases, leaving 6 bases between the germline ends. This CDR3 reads CASSLAGPGNTIYF. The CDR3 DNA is TGTGCCAGCAGCTTGGCAGGGCCTGGAAACACCATATATTTT.

CDR3 in amino acids: CASSYSPYQPQHF. CDR3 bases: TGTGCCAGCAGTTACTCTCCTTATCAGCCCCAGCATTTT. The chain is built from TRBV6-5 and TRBJ1-5; D remains unclear. Trimming removed 0 bases at V and 5 bases at J, with 5 bases between. This CDR3 spans 13 amino acids. The germline V gene has CDR1 MNHEY and CDR2 SVGAGI.

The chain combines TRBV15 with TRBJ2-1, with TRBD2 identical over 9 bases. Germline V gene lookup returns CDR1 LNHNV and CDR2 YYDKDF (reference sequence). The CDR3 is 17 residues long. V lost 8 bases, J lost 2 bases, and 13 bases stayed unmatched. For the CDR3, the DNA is TGTGCCACCCTAATGATTCCGCGGGGGGGGCCCTACAATGAGCAGTTCTTC. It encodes CATLMIPRGGPYNEQFF.